This T cell receptor beta chain was recovered during a study of vaccination and CD4 T cells after COVID-19. At the level of the study: There were six male and four female convalescents, and two of them were Hispanic. In culture, cells were exposed to overlapping spike peptides from SARS-CoV-2, HCoV-NL63, HCoV-OC43 and HCoV-229E.

Sequencing of DNA taken from cultured CD4+ T cells relied on the Oncomine TCR Beta short-read assay. One entry per CDR3 protein results from TCRdb running MiXCR on the PCR reads. The table has approximately 10,000 distinct CDR3 sequences, 59% seen once. As for this clonotype: Its antigen is not known.

Trimming left V 4 bases short and J 3 bases short, with 16 bases between. Germline CDR1 is MDHEN and CDR2 is SYDVKM. This CDR3 is built from 16 residues. The sample's treatment: approximately nine-day PBMC culture with coronavirus spike peptide pools or control peptides (ViraFEST assay). Specimen: CD4+ T cells from blood, cultured in vitro. The TCR sequence derives from a human donor who had recovered from COVID-19. This chain uses TRBV28 with TRBJ2-1; D ambiguous. CDR3 DNA: TGTGCCAGCAGTTCCAGTGGTGAGCGAGTCTACAATGAGCAGTTCTTC. As protein: CASSSSGERVYNEQFF.